This T cell receptor (beta chain) comes out of a study of OX40 agonist ivuxolimab in advanced cancers. TCRdb's table, derived via immunoSEQ multiplex PCR, lists solely in-frame clones and lacks some. Of around 74,000 clones in the sample, over 75% were seen once. As regards this clone: The target antigen is unknown.

Overall study findings and caveats: Certain nonresponders additionally had low normalized T-cell clonal expansion.

V lost 6 bases, J lost 2 bases, and 8 bases stayed unmatched. This CDR3 contains 15 residues. Germline CDR1 SGHVS, CDR2 FQNEAQ. Here the sequenced sample was CD4+ or CD8+ T cells sorted from blood, taken in a trial of the OX40 agonist ivuxolimab. The source of this sequence is an adult with an advanced solid tumor such as melanoma, head and neck, liver or kidney cancer. The chain carries TRBV7-8 and TRBJ2-5, with 8 bases aligning to TRBD2. CDR3 in amino acids: CASRLRVAGQETQYF. The DNA of the CDR3 is TGTGCCAGCAGGTTAAGGGTAGCGGGGCAAGAGACCCAGTACTTC. The full variable domain, completed using reference TRBV7-8 and TRBJ2-5, is GAGVSQSPRYKVAKRGQDVALRCDPISGHVSLFWYQQALGQGPEFLTYFQNEAQLDKSGLPSDRFFAERPEGSVSTLKIQRTQQEDSAVYLCASRLRVAGQETQYFGPGTRLLVL.